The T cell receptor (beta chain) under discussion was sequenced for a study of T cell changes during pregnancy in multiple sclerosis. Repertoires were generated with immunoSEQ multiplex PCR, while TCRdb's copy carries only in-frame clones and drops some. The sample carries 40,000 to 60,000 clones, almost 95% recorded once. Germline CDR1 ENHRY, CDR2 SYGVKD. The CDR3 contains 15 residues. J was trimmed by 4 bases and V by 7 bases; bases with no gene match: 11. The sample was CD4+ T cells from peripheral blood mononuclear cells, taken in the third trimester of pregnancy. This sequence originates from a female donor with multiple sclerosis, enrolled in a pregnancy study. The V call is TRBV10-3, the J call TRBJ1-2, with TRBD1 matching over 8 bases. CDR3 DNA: TGTGCCATCAATGGAGGGCAGGGGGCCACCTATGGCTACACCTTC. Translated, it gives CAINGGQGATYGYTF.